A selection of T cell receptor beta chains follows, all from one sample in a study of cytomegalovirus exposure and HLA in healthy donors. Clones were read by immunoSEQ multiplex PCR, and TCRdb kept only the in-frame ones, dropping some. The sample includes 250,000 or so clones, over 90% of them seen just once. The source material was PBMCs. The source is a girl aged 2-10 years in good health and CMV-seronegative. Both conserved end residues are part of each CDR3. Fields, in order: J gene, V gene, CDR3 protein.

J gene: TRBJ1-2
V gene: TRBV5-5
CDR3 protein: CASSLGAGEDGYTF

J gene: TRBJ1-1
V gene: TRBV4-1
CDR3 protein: CASSPGRLNTEAFF

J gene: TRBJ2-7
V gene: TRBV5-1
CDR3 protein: CASSLGGPYEQYF

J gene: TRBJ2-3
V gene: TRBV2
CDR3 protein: CASWDMLDLNTQYF

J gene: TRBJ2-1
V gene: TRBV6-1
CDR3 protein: CASSEYSGISHYNEQFF

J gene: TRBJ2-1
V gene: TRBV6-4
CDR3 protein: CASSGEFSLSYNEQFF

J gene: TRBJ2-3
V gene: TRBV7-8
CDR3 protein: CASSYYSGRALSDTQYF

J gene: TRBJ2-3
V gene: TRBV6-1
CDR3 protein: CASSDRLDRHTDTQYF

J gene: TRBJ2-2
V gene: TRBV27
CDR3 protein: CASTWTGNTGELFF

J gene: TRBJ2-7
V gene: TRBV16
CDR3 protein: CASSQLVRTGGYEQYF

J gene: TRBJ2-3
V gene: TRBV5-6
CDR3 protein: CASRPQGKPRYF

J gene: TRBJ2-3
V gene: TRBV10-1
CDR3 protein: CASSERLAGGDTQYF

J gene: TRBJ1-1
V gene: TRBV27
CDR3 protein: CASSSGQAGHTEAFF

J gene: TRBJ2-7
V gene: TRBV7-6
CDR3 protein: CASSRGQTGAYEQYF

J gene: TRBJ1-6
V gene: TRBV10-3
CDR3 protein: CATQGTGNSPLHF

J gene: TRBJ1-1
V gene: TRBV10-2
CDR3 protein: CASSESDRRRLNTEAFF

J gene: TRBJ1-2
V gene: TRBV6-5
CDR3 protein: CASSYSGTYGYTF

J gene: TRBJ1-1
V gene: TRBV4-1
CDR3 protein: CASSQGWIGDTEAFF

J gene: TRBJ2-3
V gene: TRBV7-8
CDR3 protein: CASSLTVTSTDTQYF

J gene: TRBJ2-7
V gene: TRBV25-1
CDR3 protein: CASSSSTYEQYF

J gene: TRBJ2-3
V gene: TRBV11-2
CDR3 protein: CASSLDVGVAGGWGTDTQYF

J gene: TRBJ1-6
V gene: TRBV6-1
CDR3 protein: CASNLGGSSPLHF

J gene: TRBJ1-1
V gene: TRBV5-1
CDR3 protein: CASTPQGGVSGNTEAFF

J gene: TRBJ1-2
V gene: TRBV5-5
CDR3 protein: CASSWDRADYGYTF

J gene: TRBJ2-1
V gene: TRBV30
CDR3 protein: CAWSVGTGSEQFF

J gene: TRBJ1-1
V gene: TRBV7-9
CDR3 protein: CASSQWGAEAFF

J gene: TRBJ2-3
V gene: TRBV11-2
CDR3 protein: CASSTRLAGGRTDTQYF

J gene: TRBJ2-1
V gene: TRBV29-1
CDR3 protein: CSVVRAGVSYNEQFF

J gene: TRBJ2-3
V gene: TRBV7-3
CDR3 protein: CASSSNNEDTQYF

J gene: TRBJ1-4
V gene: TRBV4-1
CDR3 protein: CASSQNPGQPNEKLFF

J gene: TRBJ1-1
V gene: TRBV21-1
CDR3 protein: CASSKAYHRRRAFF

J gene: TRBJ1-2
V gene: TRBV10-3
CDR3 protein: CAISSSTGGDGYTF

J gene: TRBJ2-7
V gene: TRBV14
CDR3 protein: CASSQEGWLGGYEQYF

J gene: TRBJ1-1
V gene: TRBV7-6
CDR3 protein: CASSSQGVGAFF

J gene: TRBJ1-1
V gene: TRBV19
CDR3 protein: CASWDPGHLNTEAFF

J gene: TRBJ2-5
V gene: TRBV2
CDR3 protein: CASLDGTGGETQYF

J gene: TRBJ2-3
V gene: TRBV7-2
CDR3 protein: CASSYRTSSSSTDTQYF

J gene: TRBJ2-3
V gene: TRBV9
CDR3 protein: CASSGATDTQYF

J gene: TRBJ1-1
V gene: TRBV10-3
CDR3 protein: CATLGTGLMGTEAFF

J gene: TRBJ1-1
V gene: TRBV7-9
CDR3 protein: CASSSQLNTEAFF

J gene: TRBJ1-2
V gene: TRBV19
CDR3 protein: CASSHPRGDYGYTF

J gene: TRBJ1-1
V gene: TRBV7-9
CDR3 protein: CASSKIVTGAMNTEAFF

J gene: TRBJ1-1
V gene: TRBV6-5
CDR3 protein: CASSSFGGEAFF

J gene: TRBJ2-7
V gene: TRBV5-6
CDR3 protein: CASSGSGSSYEQYF

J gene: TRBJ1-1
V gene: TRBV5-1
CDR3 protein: CASSPGTDQAFF

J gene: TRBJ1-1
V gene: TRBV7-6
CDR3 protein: CASSLGDRGTEAFF

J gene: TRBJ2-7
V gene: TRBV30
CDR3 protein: CALLDRRSHEQYF

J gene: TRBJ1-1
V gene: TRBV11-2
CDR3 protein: CASTLDGGIRTEAFF

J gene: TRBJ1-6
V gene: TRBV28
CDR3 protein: CASSPQGGTNNSPLHF